The present T cell receptor (beta chain) was sequenced within a study of CD8 T cells in ankylosing spondylitis (dated by TCRdb to the late 2010s). A note on the overall study: T cell receptor beta repertoires were profiled in healthy donors and ankylosing spondylitis patients so that disease-linked TCR variants could be found. In total, the full study cohort was made up of some 100 healthy donors and 25 or so ankylosing spondylitis patients. Peripheral blood was sampled, and synovial fluid was additionally collected from ankylosing spondylitis patients. The full study reports these points: Significant enrichment of the disease-linked clones was reported in matched synovial fluid samples from ankylosing spondylitis patients. Blood from ankylosing spondylitis patients appeared to be characterized by a TCR beta motif made up of about 8 highly homologous amino acid variants. Some of the motif variants had been reported before in the synovial fluid and blood of reactive arthritis patients, a finding that suggests common disease-initiation mechanisms. The disease-linked clones showed a CD8+ phenotype and occurred at relatively low frequencies in peripheral blood.

Sequencer: Illumina HiSeq 2500. TCR beta libraries were prepared by quantitative 5'-RACE with molecular barcodes. The paper's data handling went like this. To identify disease-linked TCR variants, a new computational method was used, one built on a probabilistic model of VDJ rearrangement. TCRdb reran the public reads through fastp at Q25 and MiXCR, keeping productive beta chains. One record per CDR3 amino acid sequence lists the most common genes and DNA. Clone size and V and J calls follow TCRdb, not the original study. Here the sample has a few hundred thousand distinct CDR3 sequences; around 22% occur a single time. About 16% of the sample is held by the ten biggest clonotypes. This clonotype has just a few counts. There is no known antigen for this receptor. The input lacks base qualities; no much larger clone sits a single base away. The CDR3, cysteine through phenylalanine, is 15 amino acids long. Left in the record is the CDR3 DNA by itself, 45 bases read in frame from the first base. Deletion took 6 bases off V and 6 bases off J, with a span of 20 bases between the germline ends. The germline V gene supplies CDR1 MNHNS and CDR2 SASEGT.

The sequencing sample was made of blood, either unsorted or a sorted T cell fraction (not recorded which). The chain was built from TRBV6-1 and TRBJ1-2; matching of 6 bases hints at TRBD1 as the D gene. The TCR sequence derives from a male donor with ankylosing spondylitis. The encoded CDR3 is CASRTEVGGSDGYTF. The nucleotides read TGTGCCAGCAGGACCGAGGTGGGGGGCTCGGATGGCTACACCTTC.